One sample yielded the 25 T cell receptor beta chains listed below, sequenced in a study of patients and donors after allogeneic stem cell transplantation. MiXCR, applied by TCRdb to the RT-PCR reads, yields one record per CDR3 protein. This table holds about 87,000 distinct CDR3 sequences, roughly 4.9% found once. Sequenced sample: blood, either unsorted or a sorted T cell fraction (not recorded which). These receptors were obtained from a human donor who was either an allogeneic HSCT recipient or a stem cell or donor lymphocyte infusion donor (not recorded which). It is not recorded whose cells these are; they may come from a transplant donor.

This clonotype was seen at least ten times. The chain carries TRBV5-1 and TRBJ2-3, with D hard to call. The CDR3 sequence is 16 residues long. The V and J ends lost 0 bases and 0 bases respectively, with 11 bases between them. Germline values: CDR1 SGHRS, CDR2 YFSETQ. CDR3 bases: TGCGCCAGCAGCTTGGCGGCAGCTACTAGCACAGATACGCAGTATTTT. It yields the protein CASSLAAATSTDTQYF.

V and J are TRBV19 and TRBJ1-5, with D possibly matching TRBD1 (5 bases). Germline CDR1 and CDR2: LNHDA and SQIVND (reference sequence). Trimming left V 9 bases short and J 3 bases short, with 18 bases between. This CDR3 region has 15 residues. This chain's CDR3 is CASRAGGIPNQPQHF. Here the CDR3 DNA reads TGTGCCAGCCGGGCGGGGGGGATTCCCAATCAGCCCCAGCATTTT. Supplemented by reference TRBV19 and TRBJ1-5, the full variable domain reads DGGITQSPKYLFRKEGQNVTLSCEQNLNHDAMYWYRQDPGQGLRLIYYSQIVNDFQKGDIAEGYSVSREKKESFPLTVTSAQKNPTAFYLCASRAGGIPNQPQHFGDGTRLSIL.

In its sample, this clonotype was seen a few times. The genes are TRBV7-2 and TRBJ2-5; 9 nucleotides align to TRBD2. This CDR3 has 16 residues. V gave up 0 bases and J gave up 5 bases; unmatched junction bases: 7. Per germline, CDR1 SGHTA and CDR2 FQGNSA. The CDR3: CASSLAARGGWETQYF. The DNA for the CDR3 is TGTGCCAGCAGCTTAGCCGCGCGGGGGGGCTGGGAGACCCAGTACTTC.

This clonotype was picked up many times. The rearrangement joins TRBV7-9 to TRBJ1-1; D ambiguous. This CDR3 is built from 16 residues. Looked up from germline, CDR1 is SEHNR and CDR2 is FQNEAQ (reference sequence). Trimming left V 1 base short and J 2 bases short, with 14 bases between. The CDR3 nucleotides are TGTGCCAGCAGCTTAGGCCTAGGTGGGATCAACACTGAAGCTTTCTTT. It yields the protein CASSLGLGGINTEAFF.

This clonotype was counted ten times or more. The chain couples TRBV7-9 to TRBJ1-3; no definite D call. Looked up from germline, CDR1 is SEHNR and CDR2 is FQNEAQ (reference sequence). The V and J ends lost 1 base and 0 bases respectively, with 7 bases between them. This CDR3 has 15 amino acids. The CDR3, as DNA: TGTGCCAGCAGCTTAGAAGGGAGCTCTGGAAACACCATATATTTT. This translates into CASSLEGSSGNTIYF.

This clonotype was counted at least ten times. The CDR3 loop reads CASSPLQGKGMQFF. In DNA, the CDR3 is TGTGCCAGCTCACCATTACAGGGCAAGGGTATGCAGTTCTTC. The genes are TRBV18 and TRBJ2-1, with a tentative D call TRBD1 (6 bases). The CDR3 runs 14 residues. The V gene's germline CDR1 is KGHSH and CDR2 LQKENI. Trimming removed 2 bases from V and 12 bases from J, with 17 bases in between.

This clonotype was recorded at least ten times. The chain couples TRBV19 to TRBJ1-5; no reliable D call. CDR3 length equals 16 residues. Germline CDR1 LNHDA, CDR2 SQIVND (reference sequence). V was shortened by 2 bases and J by 3 bases, with 14 bases between the two germline ends. CDR3 bases: TGTGCCAGTAGTATAACGGGTCCCTATTCCAATCAGCCCCAGCATTTT. Translation gives CASSITGPYSNQPQHF.

In its sample, this clonotype was seen a few times. V is TRBV7-3 and J is TRBJ2-3; the D is unclear. The CDR3 extends over 12 amino acids. The ends were cut back, 4 bases at V and 6 bases at J, with 8 bases in the middle. The germline CDR1 and CDR2 sequences are SGHTA and FQGTGA. The CDR3: CASSSGEDTQYF. DNA of the CDR3: TGTGCCAGCAGCTCCGGAGAGGATACGCAGTATTTT.

This clonotype was counted only a few times. The chain recombines TRBV6-5 with TRBJ2-7; no clear D. V shed 10 bases and J shed 4 bases, with 14 bases lying between them. Germline V CDR1 and CDR2: MNHEY, SVGAGI. CDR3 length: 12 amino acids. CDR3: CATRFSTYEQYF. The CDR3 DNA follows: TGTGCCACCAGGTTCTCGACTTACGAGCAGTACTTC.

This clonotype occurred a few times. The rearrangement joins TRBV21-1 to TRBJ2-2; the table gives TRBD1 as D, unverified against the DNA. TRBV21-1 counts as a pseudogene. This CDR3 has 14 residues. CDR3 in amino acids: CASRPGPQDGELFF. In DNA, the CDR3 is TGTGCCAGCAGACCGGGACCTCAAGACGGGGAGCTGTTTTTT.

V is TRBV6-1 and J is TRBJ1-1; D is unclear. Germline assignment: CDR1 MNHNS and CDR2 SASEGT. With 4 bases removed from V and 0 bases from J, the gap between germline ends came to 9 bases. The CDR3 runs 14 residues. CDR3 in amino acids: CASSAGTLNTEAFF. The CDR3 nucleotides are TGTGCCAGCAGTGCAGGAACGCTGAACACTGAAGCTTTCTTT.

In its sample, this clonotype was seen many times. This chain uses TRBV15 with TRBJ1-5, with no clear D. Germline CDR1 is LNHNV and CDR2 is YYDKDF (reference sequence). This CDR3 has 15 residues. V was clipped by 0 bases and J by 4 bases, with 10 bases between them. CDR3 nucleotides: TGTGCCACCAGCAGAGATAAGGGAATGAATCAGCCCCAGCATTTT. Its protein is CATSRDKGMNQPQHF.

V usage is TRBV19 and J usage is TRBJ2-1; tentatively, D is TRBD2 (6 bases). There are 15 residues in the CDR3. V lost 6 bases to trimming and J lost 5 bases, with 17 bases between them. Looked up from germline, CDR1 is LNHDA and CDR2 is SQIVND (reference sequence). The CDR3, as DNA: TGTGCCAGTAGCCTGGGGGGTGGCGCCAACAATGAGCAGTTCTTC. This gives the protein CASSLGGGANNEQFF.

This clonotype was seen only a few times. The chain carries TRBV14 and TRBJ2-7; the match to TRBD1 covers 7 bases. CDR3 length equals 14 residues. V gave up 2 bases and J gave up 5 bases; unmatched junction bases: 6. Germline assignment: CDR1 SGHDN and CDR2 FVKESK. CDR3 sequence (DNA): TGTGCCAGCAGCCAACCAGACAGGGTCAACGAGCAGTACTTC. Amino acid sequence: CASSQPDRVNEQYF.

This clonotype has at least ten counts. In DNA form, the CDR3 reads TGTGCCAGCAGCCCGGGAGTCAACAATGAGCAGTTCTTC. It is translated as CASSPGVNNEQFF. The rearrangement uses TRBV7-3 and TRBJ2-1, with a tentative D call TRBD2 (6 bases). Deletions cut 5 bases from V and 5 bases from J, with 10 bases between. CDR1 SGHTA and CDR2 FQGTGA come from the germline V gene. This CDR3 has 13 amino acids.

This clonotype rates as medium-sized. The rearrangement joins TRBV6-5 to TRBJ2-1, with 8 nucleotides matching TRBD2. After removal of 1 base from V and 3 bases from J, the junction contained 11 bases not matched to a gene. The CDR3 spans 18 residues. Germline V CDR1 and CDR2: MNHEY, SVGAGI. The CDR3 DNA follows: TGTGCCAGCAGTTACTTAACTACGACTAGCGCGATCTACAATGAGCAGTTCTTC. Protein: CASSYLTTTSAIYNEQFF.

This clonotype was recorded many times. The CDR3 DNA follows: TGTGCCAGCTCAAGGACAGGGGGGCGCTACGAGCAGTACTTC. The encoded protein is CASSRTGGRYEQYF. This chain uses TRBV18 with TRBJ2-7; TRBD1 aligns across 10 bases. The trim removed 5 bases at V and 3 bases at J, leaving 4 bases unmatched. The CDR3 has 14 amino acids. Germline V gives CDR1 KGHSH, CDR2 LQKENI.

This clonotype was counted at least ten times. This sequence joins TRBV5-1 and TRBJ2-6; 8 bases line up with TRBD1. The CDR3 covers 17 residues. Germline V gives CDR1 SGHRS, CDR2 YFSETQ. With V trimmed by 6 bases and J by 2 bases, 10 bases remained unmatched. The DNA for the CDR3 is TGCGCCAGCAACTCCCAGGGGGCGCGGGCTGGGGCCAACGTCCTGACTTTC. Amino acid sequence: CASNSQGARAGANVLTF.

The sample holds many counts of this clonotype. The rearrangement uses TRBV10-3 and TRBJ1-5; D ambiguous. V gave up 0 bases and J gave up 2 bases, with 8 bases separating them. Germline CDR1 reads ENHRY; CDR2 reads SYGVKD. The CDR3 has 15 amino acids. DNA for the CDR3: TGTGCCATCAGTGAGTCCGGGCAGGGCAATCAGCCCCAGCATTTT. It specifies CAISESGQGNQPQHF.

This clonotype occurred a few times. This chain joins TRBV20-1 and TRBJ2-1; the match to TRBD1 covers 10 bases. Germline CDR1 reads DFQATT; CDR2 reads SNEGSKA (reference sequence). The CDR3 is made up of 14 amino acids. V was clipped by 6 bases and J by 6 bases; unmatched bases: 8. The CDR3 protein is CSAGDRGKGNEQFF. CDR3 coding DNA: TGCAGTGCAGGGGACAGGGGCAAGGGCAATGAGCAGTTCTTC.

This clonotype was detected only once. The V gene is TRBV14, the J gene TRBJ2-2; D uncertain. Trimming took off 0 bases at V and 1 base at J, with 6 bases between the two ends. The V gene's germline CDR1 is SGHDN and CDR2 FVKESK. The CDR3 sequence is 15 residues long. CDR3 amino acids: CASSQDRLNTGELFF. CDR3 nucleotides: TGTGCCAGCAGCCAAGATCGCTTGAACACCGGGGAGCTGTTTTTT.

Many counts were recorded for this clonotype. The V and J genes are TRBV10-3 and TRBJ1-1, with D unresolved. The V gene's germline CDR1 is ENHRY and CDR2 SYGVKD. This CDR3 comprises 15 residues. Trimming pared 4 bases from V and 6 bases from J, leaving 18 bases between. The CDR3 coding sequence is TGTGCCATCAGTGCCTATGCGGACGGGGAGGCTGAAGCTTTCTTT. It yields the protein CAISAYADGEAEAFF.

This clonotype was detected many times. The chain has TRBV4-1 and TRBJ2-1, with 7 bases fitting TRBD2. V was clipped by 0 bases and J by 5 bases; unmatched bases: 16. Germline V CDR1 and CDR2: MGHRA, YSYEKL. The CDR3 is 19 residues long. CDR3 nucleotide sequence: TGCGCCAGCAGCCAAGATCCCCTTTCGGGCCTAGCGGAGAACAATGAGCAGTTCTTC. It is translated as CASSQDPLSGLAENNEQFF.

This clonotype was counted ten times or more. V gene TRBV29-1 combines with J gene TRBJ2-3; a weak D match, TRBD2 (6 bases). Trimming removed 5 bases from V and 0 bases from J, with 15 bases in between. CDR1 and CDR2 from the germline V gene are SQVTM and ANQGSEA. This CDR3 comprises 15 residues. DNA of the CDR3: TGCAGCGTTAGGGGACTCTCCACTAGCACAGATACGCAGTATTTT. The encoded protein is CSVRGLSTSTDTQYF.

This clonotype was seen at least ten times. V gene TRBV24-1 combines with J gene TRBJ2-3; D gene unclear. CDR1 is KGHDR, CDR2 SFDVKD, per germline. Trimming stripped 8 bases from V and 3 bases from J, with 11 bases between. This CDR3 has 13 residues. CDR3 loop: CATTGPLTDTQYF. The CDR3 region has the DNA TGTGCCACCACCGGGCCATTAACAGATACGCAGTATTTT.